This T cell receptor (beta chain) was observed in a study of shared clonotypes between healthy human individuals. Study-wide background: Ranging from 18 to 49 in age, donors were two women and a few men.

Original processing methods: With immunoSEQ giving junction-only sequences and no quality scores, filtering differed. TCRdb's table, derived via immunoSEQ multiplex PCR, lists solely in-frame clones and lacks some. The D gene and trimming were derived from the DNA, and the V and J assignments and clone size from that table. The sample shows around 690,000 clones, roughly 88% of them seen only once. This CDR3 comprises 14 residues. Trimming removed 2 bases at V and 2 bases at J, with 10 bases between. Per the germline V gene, CDR1 is MNHEY and CDR2 is SVGAGI. All donors were healthy HIV-negative adults lacking recent acute infections or vaccinations. Of note for this clone: Its antigen is unidentified.

Study outcomes and limitations: Blood was the only sampled material, and tissue repertoires likely differ.

The chain is built from TRBV6-5 and TRBJ2-7; the D is unclear. This TCR derives from a man aged 18 to 30 in good health. Some clones in this sample may be carry-over from other donors' samples. The sample consisted of memory CD8+ T cells from PBMCs. Subset indicated: CD45RO+ cells pooled with CCR7-negative TemRA cells. The CDR3 spells CASSYDGLTYEQYF. In nucleotides, the CDR3 is TGTGCCAGCAGTTACGACGGGTTGACCTACGAGCAGTACTTC.